These 14 T cell receptor beta chains came from one sample sequenced in a study of human T cells and chemical hapten exposure. TCRdb recomputed calls from the RACE reads with MiXCR, one row per CDR3 protein. The sample holds around 120,000 distinct CDR3 sequences; roughly 14% are singletons and the top ten take roughly 2.8%. The time point was: pre-sensitization, week 0. Treatment of the sample: therapeutic diphenylcyclopropenone sensitization with weekly scalp DPC. The sample consisted of whole blood, taken in connection with sensitization to the hapten diphenylcyclopropenone (DPC). These receptors all come from a woman between 18 and 30 years old with alopecia areata. Some clones in this sample may be carry-over from other donors' samples.

This clonotype was seen a handful of times. The chain carries TRBV20-1 and TRBJ2-1; weak D call: TRBD2 (7 bases). The CDR3 consists of 16 residues. CDR1 DFQATT and CDR2 SNEGSKA come from the germline V gene (reference sequence). Trimming cost V 0 bases and J 7 bases, with 19 bases left between them. The CDR3 region has the DNA TGCAGTGCTAGAGATTTGAGGGGGGGCCGTCTGAATGAGCAGTTCTTC. It translates to CSARDLRGGRLNEQFF.

The chain has TRBV5-1 and TRBJ2-1, with a tentative D call TRBD2 (7 bases). V lost 3 bases and J lost 1, with 11 bases in between. The germline V gene has CDR1 SGHRS and CDR2 YFSETQ. There are 15 residues in the CDR3. The CDR3 protein is CASSSGGQSYNEQFF. CDR3 bases: TGCGCCAGCAGCTCGGGGGGACAATCCTACAATGAGCAGTTCTTC.

The V gene is TRBV6-2 or TRBV6-3, the J gene TRBJ2-5, with D possibly TRBD1 on 5 matching bases. This CDR3 has 15 residues. The germline gives CDR1 MNHEY, CDR2 SVGEGT. Trimming took off 8 bases at V and 1 base at J, with 17 bases between the two ends. CDR3 bases: TGTGCCAGCGCCCCAAGGGGCAGAAGCCAAGAGACCCAGTACTTC. It yields the protein CASAPRGRSQETQYF.

The chain joins TRBV29-1 to TRBJ2-7; 11 bases align to TRBD1. Germline V lookup: CDR1 SQVTM, CDR2 ANQGSEA. The CDR3 has 13 amino acids. V shed 6 bases, J shed 3 bases, and the junction held 4 bases outside the gene matches. The DNA for the CDR3 is TGCAGCGTGGTCGGGACAGGGGGCTACGAGCAGTACTTC. It translates to CSVVGTGGYEQYF.

This clonotype was seen a handful of times. V gene TRBV12-3 or TRBV12-4 combines with J gene TRBJ2-1; TRBD2 aligns across 11 bases. CDR3 length: 14 residues. The J segment lost 7 bases and the V segment lost 5 bases, leaving 4 bases of the junction unmatched. The DNA for the CDR3 is TGTGCCAGCAGTATTAGCGGGGGGGCTAATGAGCAGTTCTTC. Translation gives CASSISGGANEQFF.

This clonotype was observed many times. CDR3 sequence (DNA): TGCGCCAGCAGCTTGGGAGGACTAGCGGGGGGGCCGAGTAATGAGCAGTTCTTC. This codes for CASSLGGLAGGPSNEQFF. The chain carries TRBV5-1 and TRBJ2-1; 15 positions match TRBD2. The trim removed 0 bases at V and 7 bases at J, leaving 8 bases unmatched. The V gene's germline CDR1 is SGHRS and CDR2 YFSETQ. The CDR3 is 18 amino acids.

The table lists this clonotype with a few counts. The chain is built from TRBV11-2 and TRBJ2-5; D might be TRBD1 (5 bases). Germline lookup yields CDR1 SGHAT and CDR2 FQNNGV. Trimming pared 3 bases from V and 4 bases from J, leaving 9 bases between. The CDR3 sequence is 13 residues long. CDR3 residues: CASSFFRGETQYF. The CDR3 DNA sequence: TGTGCCAGCAGCTTCTTTAGGGGAGAGACCCAGTACTTC.

The chain uses TRBV7-8 and TRBJ1-6; possible D gene TRBD1, 6 bases. CDR1 and CDR2 (germline): SGHVS, FQNEAQ. The CDR3 extends over 13 amino acids. Trimming stripped 5 bases from V and 7 bases from J, with 9 bases between. The CDR3 loop is CASSLDRNSPLHF. The CDR3 DNA follows: TGTGCCAGCAGCCTCGACAGGAATTCACCCCTCCACTTT.

This clonotype has only a few counts. The V gene is TRBV25-1, the J gene TRBJ2-7, with a possible D match to TRBD2 (5 bases). CDR1 is MGHDK and CDR2 is SYGVNS in the germline V gene. The CDR3 spans 15 residues. V was clipped by 2 bases and J by 2 bases, with 13 bases between them. CDR3 amino acids: CASSESGPGTYEQYF. The CDR3 DNA is TGTGCCAGCAGTGAAAGCGGCCCAGGCACCTACGAGCAGTACTTC.

This clonotype was seen a few times. The chain employs TRBV18 and TRBJ2-7; D gene unclear. Germline V CDR1 and CDR2: KGHSH, LQKENI. The CDR3 contains 12 residues. V lost 3 bases, J lost 5 bases, and 8 bases lay in between. The chain's CDR3 is CASSPGIDEQYF. CDR3 DNA: TGTGCCAGCTCACCGGGCATCGACGAGCAGTACTTC.

V is TRBV20-1 and J is TRBJ2-1; 8 positions match TRBD2. Germline V gene sequence: CDR1 DFQATT, CDR2 SNEGSKA (reference sequence). This CDR3 region has 15 residues. V lost 0 bases, J lost 2 bases, and 3 bases stayed unmatched. DNA for the CDR3: TGCAGTGCTAGAGACCCGGGACTAGCCTACAATGAGCAGTTCTTC. Translating gives CSARDPGLAYNEQFF.

In this sample, this clonotype turned up a few times. The chain employs TRBV21-1 and TRBJ2-7; TRBD1, the table's D call, was not compared with the DNA. TRBV21-1 is designated a pseudogene. This CDR3 comprises 18 residues. The CDR3 DNA follows: TGTGCCAGCAGCAAAAAGGGGCGGAGGAGGACGGGGCCCTACGAGCAGTACTTC. Translation gives CASSKKGRRRTGPYEQYF.

This clonotype has a handful of counts. The chain joins TRBV7-2 to TRBJ1-1; 8 nucleotides match TRBD1. Germline V gives CDR1 SGHTA, CDR2 FQGNSA. With V trimmed by 4 bases and J by 3 bases, 4 bases remained unmatched. The CDR3 consists of 14 residues. In nucleotides, the CDR3 is TGTGCCAGCAGCTCCGGACAGGGCCACACTGAAGCTTTCTTT. Protein: CASSSGQGHTEAFF. The full variable domain, with the rest looked up from reference TRBV7-2 and TRBJ1-1, is GAGVSQSPSNKVTEKGKDVELRCDPISGHTALYWYRQSLGQGLEFLIYFQGNSAPDKSGLPSDRFSAERTGGSVSTLTIQRTQQEDSAVYLCASSSGQGHTEAFFGQGTRLTVV.

This clonotype was counted only a few times. The chain recombines TRBV29-1 with TRBJ2-1; the D is unclear. The germline gives CDR1 SQVTM, CDR2 ANQGSEA. This CDR3 region has 11 residues. V lost 3 bases and J lost 6, with 6 bases in between. This chain's CDR3 is CSVENTNEQFF. CDR3 coding DNA: TGCAGCGTTGAGAACACCAATGAGCAGTTCTTC.